This TCR beta chain is from a study of shared clonotypes between healthy human individuals. Study-level background: The donors, a couple of women and a few men, were aged 18 to 49.

Between the trimmed V and J ends, which lost 4 bases and 2 bases, there was a span of 9 bases. The CDR3 runs 13 residues. Germline assignment: CDR1 ENHRY and CDR2 SYGVKD. Ten immunoSEQ deep assay plates were used by the authors to sequence unsorted PBMC DNA. This table comes from immunoSEQ multiplex PCR, and its TCRdb copy is limited to in-frame clones, with some not included. The table records a few hundred thousand clones, over 60% of them present only once. Recent acute infections and vaccinations were absent in the healthy HIV-negative adult donors. All of the donors resided in Nashville, Tennessee, and each was a Caucasian adult.

J is TRBJ2-7 and V is TRBV10-3; no reliable D call. The receptor's source is a woman aged 40 to 49 in good health. Some clones in this sample may be carry-over from other donors' samples. The source material was PBMCs. The CDR3 spells CAISAGAPYEQYF. The CDR3 coding sequence is TGTGCCATCAGTGCCGGCGCACCCTACGAGCAGTACTTC.